This is a list of T cell receptor beta chains from one sample in a study of blood T cell repertoires in COVID-19. The assay was immunoSEQ multiplex PCR, and TCRdb's table has in-frame clones only and misses some. The table shows around 120,000 clones, with almost 90% occurring only once. Sequencing was done on a sample of peripheral blood. These receptors came from a woman between 50 and 59 years old with active or convalescent COVID-19. Each CDR3 is given with its conserved first and last residue. A D gene is named only where the DNA matches it firmly. Rows may omit the clone size; those that give it use once, few, many or a size class.

>TRBD1|TRBV7-6|TRBJ2-5|NA
TGTGCCAGCAGTATAAACAGGGGGGTCGCGGAGACCCAGTACTTC
CASSINRGVAETQYF
>TRBD1|TRBV24-1|TRBJ1-4|NA
TGTGCCACCAGCGCCGGGACAGGTTATGAAAAACTGTTTTTT
CATSAGTGYEKLFF
>TRBD2|TRBV4-3|TRBJ2-3|NA
TGCGCCAGCAGCCGATCCGTCGCGGGAGCTGGCTCAGATACGCAGTATTTT
CASSRSVAGAGSDTQYF
>TRBD1|TRBV5-6|TRBJ1-2|NA
TGTGCCAGCAGCCAAGCGGCAGGGGGCTTGGAGGACTACACCTTC
CASSQAAGGLEDYTF
>NA|TRBV5-8|TRBJ1-2|NA
TGTGCCAGCAGCTTGGGTAGTTCGGGCTACACCTTC
CASSLGSSGYTF
>TRBD1|TRBV29-1|TRBJ1-2|NA
TGCAGCGTTCTACCGGGACAGGGTGTGGGTGGCTACACCTTC
CSVLPGQGVGGYTF
>TRBD2|TRBV2|TRBJ2-3|NA
TGTGCCAGCAGTCTTCCTGGACTAGCGATGTATACGCAGTATTTT
CASSLPGLAMYTQYF
>TRBD2|TRBV11-1|TRBJ2-3|NA
TGTGCCAGCAGCCTAATAGCGGGGGGTTCCACAGATACGCAGTATTTT
CASSLIAGGSTDTQYF
>NA|TRBV2|TRBJ2-7|NA
TGTGCCAGCAGTAAACAGGGTCCCGAGCAGTACTTC
CASSKQGPEQYF
>NA|TRBV5-4|TRBJ1-3|NA
TGTGCCAGCAGCTTGGGCAGTTCTGGAAACACCATATATTTT
CASSLGSSGNTIYF
>TRBD1|TRBV5-8|TRBJ1-2|NA
TGTGCCAGCAACCGAGGGACAGGGGAAGGCTACACCTTC
CASNRGTGEGYTF
>NA|TRBV20-1|TRBJ2-1|NA
TGCAGTGGGGGGGTATTGGATGAGCAGTTCTTC
CSGGVLDEQFF
>TRBD1|TRBV27|TRBJ2-7|NA
TGTGCCAGCAGTGGTACCCGGGACAGTATCTCCTACGAGCAGTACTTC
CASSGTRDSISYEQYF
>NA|TRBV5-6|TRBJ2-5|NA
TGTGCCAGCAGCGGGAGAGTTGTGGAGACCCAGTACTTC
CASSGRVVETQYF
>NA|TRBV5-1|TRBJ2-3|NA
TGCGCCAGCGGGGAGGGACAAGCCTTCACAGATACGCAGTATTTT
CASGEGQAFTDTQYF
>NA|TRBV5-1|TRBJ1-2|once
TGCGCCAGCAGCCCCTACAAGGTCCTCGGGGAAGGTAACTATGGCTACACCTTC
CASSPYKVLGEGNYGYTF
>NA|TRBV29-1|TRBJ2-3|NA
TGCAGCGTGGATGACAGAGCTACATCTAGCACAGATACGCAGTATTTT
CSVDDRATSSTDTQYF
>NA|TRBV7-3|TRBJ2-5|NA
TGTGCCAGCAGCTCGCAAGAGACCCAGTACTTC
CASSSQETQYF
>TRBD2|TRBV25-1|TRBJ2-1|NA
TGTGCCAGCAGGGACCTCGGACTAGCGGACAATGAGCAGTTCTTC
CASRDLGLADNEQFF
>TRBD1|TRBV7-9|TRBJ2-7|few
TGTGCCAGCAGTCGACCCGGGACAGGGGTCTCCTACGAGCAGTACTTC
CASSRPGTGVSYEQYF
>TRBD2|TRBV6-6|TRBJ2-1|NA
TGTGCCAGCGGCGGGAGCTCCTACAATGAGCAGTTCTTC
CASGGSSYNEQFF
>TRBD2|TRBV27|TRBJ2-1|NA
TGTGCCAGCGACGGGAGGGGATCCTACAATGAGCAGTTCTTC
CASDGRGSYNEQFF
>TRBD1|TRBV6-5|TRBJ1-2|NA
TGTGCCAGCAGCCGGGACAGTAACTATGGCTACACCTTC
CASSRDSNYGYTF
>TRBD1|TRBV13|TRBJ2-2|few
TGTGCCAGCAGCTTAGTGCAGGGGGACACCGGGGAGCTGTTTTTT
CASSLVQGDTGELFF
>NA|TRBV6-2/TRBV6-3|TRBJ1-2|NA
TGTGCCAGCAGTGGGACTACCGCCTATGGCTACACCTTC
CASSGTTAYGYTF
>NA|TRBV3-1/TRBV3-2|TRBJ2-7|NA
TGTGCCAGCAGCCAAGCGGCAGGAAGGGGCGAGCAGTACTTC
CASSQAAGRGEQYF
>TRBD1|TRBV10-3|TRBJ1-2|NA
TGTCTCTCAGGGGGAGGCTATGGCTACACCTTC
CLSGGGYGYTF
>NA|TRBV12-3/TRBV12-4|TRBJ1-5|once
TGTGCCAGCAGTTTAGTAGAAGAGGGAGCCCAGCATTTT
CASSLVEEGAQHF
>TRBD2|TRBV27|TRBJ2-3|NA
TGTGCCAGCAGTTCCCTTGGTAGCGGGATTTTTGATACGCAGTATTTT
CASSSLGSGIFDTQYF
>TRBD2|TRBV11-2|TRBJ2-1|NA
TGTGCCAGCAGCTTACGGTTGAAAGCGGGAGGGCAGAACAATGAGCAGTTCTTC
CASSLRLKAGGQNNEQFF
>TRBD1|TRBV5-1|TRBJ1-6|NA
TGCGCCAGCAGCTGGAGGGTGTCCAACAGGGGACATAATTCACCCCTCCACTTT
CASSWRVSNRGHNSPLHF
>TRBD2|TRBV4-3|TRBJ2-1|NA
TGCGCCAGCAGCCAAGGCGGACTAGCGGGAGGGCCCGATGAGCAGTTCTTC
CASSQGGLAGGPDEQFF
>NA|TRBV7-2|TRBJ1-1|few
TGTGCCAGCAGCTCATACACGAACACTGAAGCTTTCTTT
CASSSYTNTEAFF
>NA|TRBV3-1/TRBV3-2|TRBJ2-2|NA
TGTGCCAGCAGCCAAGGTCTCGGTTCGAACACCGGGGAGCTGTTTTTT
CASSQGLGSNTGELFF
>NA|TRBV6-1|TRBJ1-6|NA
TGTGCCAGCCGTGACAGATATAATTCACCCCTCCACTTT
CASRDRYNSPLHF
>NA|TRBV7-2|TRBJ2-2|NA
TGTGCCAGCAGCTTAGAGAGCGGATGGAACACCGGGGAGCTGTTTTTT
CASSLESGWNTGELFF
>TRBD1|TRBV18|TRBJ1-4|once
TGTGCCAGCTCGCGGTCCCCCCCGGACAGGGGGCTTGGCAAACTGTTTTTT
CASSRSPPDRGLGKLFF
>TRBD1|TRBV28|TRBJ2-1|NA
TGTGCCAGCAGTGACAGGGTGGTTCCCCTAAACTCCTACAATGAGCAGTTCTTC
CASSDRVVPLNSYNEQFF
>NA|TRBV28|TRBJ1-2|NA
TGTGCCAGCAGTTTAAGCGGGAACTATGGCTACACCTTC
CASSLSGNYGYTF
>NA|TRBV28|TRBJ2-1|NA
TGTGCCAGCAGTTCTGGGACTGCCAATGAGCAGTTCTTC
CASSSGTANEQFF
>NA|TRBV15|TRBJ2-7|NA
TGTGCCACCAGCGGCCCTCCAGGGATTTACGAGCAGTACTTC
CATSGPPGIYEQYF
>NA|TRBV2|TRBJ1-6|NA
TGTGCCAGCAAGGGACAATATAATTCACCCCTCCACTTT
CASKGQYNSPLHF
>TRBD2|TRBV7-8|TRBJ2-2|NA
TGTGCCAGCAGCTTAATGGCTAGCGGGAGGAGCGGGGAGCTGTTTTTT
CASSLMASGRSGELFF
>TRBD1|TRBV28|TRBJ2-3|NA
TGTGCCACCTCGGGACAGGGACGGGCAGATACGCAGTATTTT
CATSGQGRADTQYF
>TRBD1|TRBV18|TRBJ2-7|NA
TGTGCCAGCTCACCACTGGGACAGGCAAGCTACGAGCAGTACTTC
CASSPLGQASYEQYF
>TRBD2|TRBV12-3/TRBV12-4|TRBJ2-1|NA
TGTGCCAGCAGTCCGCGGACTAGCGGGAGATTCTTC
CASSPRTSGRFF
>NA|TRBV6-2/TRBV6-3|TRBJ2-3|NA
TGTGCCAGCAGTTATACTAGGGGCACAGATACGCAGTATTTT
CASSYTRGTDTQYF
>TRBD1|TRBV28|TRBJ1-6|NA
TGTGCCAGCAGCACCGGGACAGACCACTTACGGGCCCTCCACTTT
CASSTGTDHLRALHF
>NA|TRBV2|TRBJ1-5|few
TGTGCCAGCAGCCCAGGACATCTAAGCAATCAGCCCCAGCATTTT
CASSPGHLSNQPQHF
>TRBD1|TRBV19|TRBJ2-7|NA
TGTGCCAGTAGTATAGAGGGGACAGGAGCCTACGAGCAGTACTTC
CASSIEGTGAYEQYF
>TRBD1|TRBV4-2|TRBJ2-7|once
TGTGCCAGCAGTTCGGTCCAGGGGGCGGCCGACGAGCAGTACTTC
CASSSVQGAADEQYF
>NA|TRBV6-6|TRBJ2-1|NA
TGTGCCAGCAGGCCCTCCGGTTACAATGAGCAGTTCTTC
CASRPSGYNEQFF
>NA|TRBV4-1|TRBJ1-1|few
TGCGCCAGCAGCCAAGGAGCCCAGGGGTTTCCCATGAACACTGAAGCTTTCTTT
CASSQGAQGFPMNTEAFF
>NA|TRBV5-1|TRBJ2-7|NA
TGCGCCAGCAGCTGGAATAGGGGGACATCCTCCTACGAGCAGTACTTC
CASSWNRGTSSYEQYF
>NA|TRBV28|TRBJ2-7|few
TGTGCCAGCAGGGCAACAGGGTACCCCCAGTACTTC
CASRATGYPQYF